Listed here are 23 T cell receptor beta chains from one sample, sequenced in a study of Ad26.COV2.S vaccination and SARS-CoV-2 variants. Treatment defined: around 19 received Ad26.COV2.S at low or high dose, single or two shots; five or six received placebo; per-sample allocation not given. Sampling was performed 63 days after the first vaccine or placebo injection. Sequencing used immunoSEQ multiplex PCR; TCRdb keeps in-frame clones, though not all of them. This sample has about 680,000 clones, with more than 80% found just once. Here the sequenced sample was peripheral blood, taken in a trial of Ad26.COV2.S vaccine versus placebo. These TCRs come from a person between 18 and 65 years old who received the Ad26.COV2.S COVID-19 vaccine or a placebo.

The chain joins TRBV12-3 or TRBV12-4 to TRBJ1-2, with D unclear. Trimming took off 3 bases at V and 0 bases at J, with 5 bases between the two ends. The CDR3 covers 13 residues. CDR3 DNA sequence: TGTGCCAGCAGTTTGAGATCTAACTATGGCTACACCTTC. The encoded protein is CASSLRSNYGYTF.

This chain connects TRBV20-1 to TRBJ2-7; D possibly corresponds to TRBD1 (5 bases). Germline CDR1 is DFQATT and CDR2 is SNEGSKA (reference sequence). Trimming stripped 3 bases from V and 5 bases from J, with 17 bases between. CDR3 size: 14 residues. The CDR3 region is CSASRLSGWNEQYF. Here the CDR3 DNA reads TGCAGTGCTAGTCGGCTGTCAGGGTGGAACGAGCAGTACTTC.

The rearrangement uses TRBV11-2 and TRBJ2-7; 11 nucleotides align to TRBD2. CDR3 length equals 15 residues. Germline V lookup: CDR1 SGHAT, CDR2 FQNNGV. The J segment lost 2 bases and the V segment lost 5 bases, leaving 5 bases of the junction unmatched. The chain's CDR3 is CASSRTSGGTYEQYF. The CDR3 DNA reads as TGTGCCAGCAGCCGTACTAGCGGGGGCACCTACGAGCAGTACTTC.

The V and J genes are TRBV30 and TRBJ1-2; 7 nucleotides match TRBD1. This CDR3 contains 12 residues. V was pared by 4 bases and J by 1 base, with 0 bases of the junction left unmatched. CDR1 and CDR2 from the germline V gene are GTSNPN and SVGIG (reference sequence). The CDR3 protein is CAWTGGNYGYTF. CDR3 sequence (DNA): TGTGCCTGGACAGGGGGTAACTATGGCTACACCTTC.

The chain combines TRBV9 with TRBJ2-7; possibly TRBD1 for D (6 bases). The CDR3 totals 14 residues. Germline V gene data show CDR1 as SGDLS and CDR2 as YYNGEE. The V end was cut by 3 bases, the J end by 7 bases, with 17 bases between. The CDR3 loop is CASSGVDSADEQYF. For the CDR3, the DNA is TGTGCCAGCAGCGGAGTGGACAGTGCCGATGAGCAGTACTTC.

The rearrangement uses TRBV7-9 and TRBJ1-2; D not certain. V was pared by 1 base and J by 7 bases, with 13 bases between. The CDR3 contains 14 residues. From germline, CDR1 is SEHNR and CDR2 FQNEAQ (reference sequence). For the CDR3, the DNA is TGTGCCAGCAGCTTAGACCTCGTCCAGAGTGGCTACACCTTC. Protein: CASSLDLVQSGYTF.

V usage is TRBV2 and J usage is TRBJ1-3, with no clear D. V was clipped by 8 bases and J by 6 bases, with 11 bases between them. The length of the CDR3 is 12 residues. Germline CDR1 and CDR2: SNHLY and FYNNEI. The CDR3 here is CASLGPSNTIYF. Here the CDR3 DNA reads TGTGCCAGCCTAGGCCCGTCAAACACCATATATTTT.

The CDR3 reads CASSLLPAPKNIQYF. CDR3 DNA sequence: TGTGCCAGTAGTTTGCTCCCGGCCCCTAAAAACATTCAGTACTTC. The V gene is TRBV19, the J gene TRBJ2-4, with D hard to call. Germline assignment: CDR1 LNHDA and CDR2 SQIVND (reference sequence). Trimming took off 5 bases at V and 4 bases at J, with 15 bases between the two ends. The CDR3 spans 15 residues.

Notes on this clone: Other DNA variants within this sample encode the same CDR3. The chain employs TRBV7-2 and TRBJ1-5; D is ambiguous. This CDR3 has 13 amino acids. Trimming took 1 base from V and 6 from J, leaving 7 bases between them. Germline V gene sequence: CDR1 SGHTA, CDR2 FQGNSA. CDR3 sequence: CASSLGEGQPQHF. The DNA of the CDR3 is TGTGCCAGCAGCTTAGGAGAGGGTCAGCCCCAGCATTTT.

The CDR3 spells CASSFYGREVTGEAFF. CDR3 in DNA: TGTGCCAGCAGCTTTTATGGCAGGGAGGTAACAGGTGAAGCTTTCTTT. The chain carries TRBV5-6 and TRBJ1-1; the D gene is possibly TRBD1 (5 bases). Between the trimmed V and J ends, which lost 2 bases and 7 bases, there was a span of 21 bases. Germline values: CDR1 SGHDT, CDR2 YYEEEE. The CDR3 extends over 16 amino acids.

The chain recombines TRBV27 with TRBJ1-5, with D possibly TRBD1 on 6 matching bases. The germline V gene encodes CDR1 MNHEY and CDR2 SMNVEV (reference sequence). The CDR3 spans 16 residues. Between the trimmed V and J ends, which lost 6 bases and 9 bases, there was a span of 24 bases. CDR3: CASSPQGGGPQGPQHF. Written as DNA, the CDR3 is TGTGCCAGCAGCCCGCAAGGGGGGGGGCCCCAGGGGCCCCAGCATTTT.

The chain uses TRBV24-1 and TRBJ1-6; a weak D match, TRBD1 (5 bases). This CDR3 is built from 14 residues. V was clipped by 9 bases and J by 7 bases, with 15 bases between them. CDR1 and CDR2 (germline): KGHDR, SFDVKD. CDR3 in amino acids: CATSPGPGNSPLHF. In DNA, the CDR3 is TGTGCCACCTCACCAGGGCCGGGGAATTCACCCCTCCACTTT.

V gene TRBV2 combines with J gene TRBJ2-3; 8 bases map to TRBD1. CDR3 length equals 15 residues. Germline assignment: CDR1 SNHLY and CDR2 FYNNEI. J was trimmed by 2 bases and V by 6 bases; bases with no gene match: 7. CDR3 residues: CASRKGQAFTDTQYF. The CDR3 region has the DNA TGTGCCAGCAGGAAGGGACAGGCTTTCACAGATACGCAGTATTTT.

This chain connects TRBV7-2 to TRBJ2-3; TRBD2 matches at 10 bases. Per germline, CDR1 SGHTA and CDR2 FQGNSA. J was trimmed by 6 bases and V by 8 bases; bases with no gene match: 14. This CDR3 spans 16 amino acids. The CDR3 region is CASLLDQRGGQDTQYF. The CDR3, as DNA: TGTGCCAGCCTCCTCGACCAGCGGGGGGGCCAGGATACGCAGTATTTT. Complete variable domain (other parts from reference TRBV7-2 and TRBJ2-3): GAGVSQSPSNKVTEKGKDVELRCDPISGHTALYWYRQSLGQGLEFLIYFQGNSAPDKSGLPSDRFSAERTGGSVSTLTIQRTQQEDSAVYLCASLLDQRGGQDTQYFGPGTRLTVL.

The V gene is TRBV10-3, the J gene TRBJ2-1; 8 bases are a match to TRBD1. Germline V CDR1 and CDR2: ENHRY, SYGVKD. The CDR3 contains 16 residues. V was clipped by 5 bases and J by 8 bases; unmatched bases: 14. Here the CDR3 reads CAISNGQGNGNYEQFF. The CDR3 DNA follows: TGTGCCATCAGTAACGGACAGGGCAACGGTAATTATGAGCAGTTCTTC.

This chain links TRBV3-1 (or the pseudogene TRBV3-2) with TRBJ2-1; TRBD2 is a possible D gene (6 bases). This CDR3 is built from 16 residues. Trimming stripped 2 bases from V and 8 bases from J, with 19 bases between. Per germline, CDR1 LGHDT and CDR2 YNNKEL (reference sequence). In DNA, the CDR3 is TGTGCCAGCAGCCAACGCCGGGACTCCCCCTTCGATGAGCAGTTCTTC. It translates to CASSQRRDSPFDEQFF.

The chain couples TRBV7-2 to TRBJ2-5; D tentatively fits TRBD1 or TRBD2 (5 bases each). The germline CDR1 and CDR2 sequences are SGHTA and FQGNSA. This CDR3 region has 16 residues. V was trimmed by 2 bases and J by 3 bases, leaving 16 bases between them. The CDR3 spells CASSLFAGQGEETQYF. The CDR3 coding sequence is TGTGCCAGCAGCTTATTTGCGGGCCAAGGGGAAGAGACCCAGTACTTC. The whole variable domain, remainder taken from reference TRBV7-2 and TRBJ2-5, is GAGVSQSPSNKVTEKGKDVELRCDPISGHTALYWYRQSLGQGLEFLIYFQGNSAPDKSGLPSDRFSAERTGGSVSTLTIQRTQQEDSAVYLCASSLFAGQGEETQYFGPGTRLLVL.

V usage is TRBV9 and J usage is TRBJ2-2, with 15 positions matching TRBD2. The junction had 6 bases not matched to a gene; V was cut back by 4 bases and J by 2 bases. This CDR3 region has 18 residues. Per germline, CDR1 SGDLS and CDR2 YYNGEE. CDR3 DNA: TGTGCCAGCAGCCCTCGGACTAGCGGGAGGGTCAACACCGGGGAGCTGTTTTTT. It is translated as CASSPRTSGRVNTGELFF.

The genes are TRBV25-1 and TRBJ2-3; maybe TRBD2 (5 bases). The germline V gene has CDR1 MGHDK and CDR2 SYGVNS. V was clipped by 1 base and J by 2 bases, with 7 bases between them. This CDR3 comprises 14 residues. The CDR3 is CASSEWRYTDTQYF. In DNA form, the CDR3 reads TGTGCCAGCAGTGAATGGAGGTACACAGATACGCAGTATTTT.

The chain couples TRBV19 to TRBJ2-1, with a possible D match to TRBD1 (6 bases). V gave up 3 bases and J gave up 1 base, with 7 bases separating them. In germline, CDR1 is LNHDA, CDR2 SQIVND (reference sequence). This CDR3 is built from 14 residues. In DNA form, the CDR3 reads TGTGCCAGTAGTATCAGGGGTTCCTACAATGAGCAGTTCTTC. It yields the protein CASSIRGSYNEQFF. The full variable domain, its missing parts supplied by reference TRBV19 and TRBJ2-1, is DGGITQSPKYLFRKEGQNVTLSCEQNLNHDAMYWYRQDPGQGLRLIYYSQIVNDFQKGDIAEGYSVSREKKESFPLTVTSAQKNPTAFYLCASSIRGSYNEQFFGPGTRLTVL.

In this sample, this clone turned up once. The chain is built from TRBV7-3 and TRBJ2-2; 14 bases fit TRBD2. From germline, CDR1 is SGHTA and CDR2 FQGTGA. V trimming: 5 bases; J trimming: 7 bases; junction bases outside the gene matches: 3. This CDR3 spans 15 amino acids. As DNA, the CDR3 is TGTGCCAGCAGCCTAGGACTAGCGGGAGGCGGGGAGCTGTTTTTT. This sequence encodes CASSLGLAGGGELFF.

This clone appeared a few times. The chain has TRBV19 and TRBJ1-5; 9 bases agree with TRBD1. CDR3 length: 16 residues. Germline V gene data show CDR1 as LNHDA and CDR2 as SQIVND (reference sequence). Trimming took 6 bases from V and 2 from J; bases not matched to a gene: 8. For the CDR3, the DNA is TGTGCCAGTAGAACACAGGGGGCAGGGGGCAATCAGCCCCAGCATTTT. Protein sequence: CASRTQGAGGNQPQHF. The variable domain in full, completed from reference TRBV19 and TRBJ1-5, reads DGGITQSPKYLFRKEGQNVTLSCEQNLNHDAMYWYRQDPGQGLRLIYYSQIVNDFQKGDIAEGYSVSREKKESFPLTVTSAQKNPTAFYLCASRTQGAGGNQPQHFGDGTRLSIL.

The J gene is TRBJ2-1, the V gene TRBV30, with 8 bases aligning to TRBD2. The CDR3 has 14 residues. V shed 4 bases and J 7 bases; nucleotides not matched to a gene: 9. The germline V gene encodes CDR1 GTSNPN and CDR2 SVGIG (reference sequence). The CDR3, as DNA: TGTGCCTGGATTCCGGCTAGCGGGCGGAATGAGCAGTTCTTC. It specifies CAWIPASGRNEQFF. The entire variable domain, with the rest obtained from reference TRBV30 and TRBJ2-1, is as follows: SQTIHQWPATLVQPVGSPLSLECTVEGTSNPNLYWYRQAAGRGLQLLFYSVGIGQISSEVPQNLSASRPQDRQFILSSKKLLLSDSGFYLCAWIPASGRNEQFFGPGTRLTVL.